The next 5 T cell receptor beta chains were all read from a single sample in a study of Graves' ophthalmopathy and Graves' hyperthyroidism. Using RNA transcripts, the TCR beta CDR3 regions were amplified. Second-round multiplex PCR followed a first-round RT-PCR using HTBI primers. TCRdb reprocessed the multiplex PCR reads via MiXCR and lists one record per CDR3 protein. The sample yields under 250,000 distinct CDR3 sequences, 29% seen once. Sequenced sample: peripheral blood. All receptors come from a man aged 45-65 years with Graves' ophthalmopathy.

This clonotype was picked up many times. This chain uses TRBV5-6 with TRBJ2-2; the D is unclear. Germline V gene lookup returns CDR1 SGHDT and CDR2 YYEEEE. The CDR3 extends over 14 amino acids. Trimming left V 3 bases short and J 5 bases short, with 11 bases between. The CDR3 is CASSSILTTGELFF. Written as DNA, the CDR3 is TGTGCCAGCAGCTCGATACTGACAACCGGGGAGCTGTTTTTT.

There are many counts of this clonotype. The chain carries TRBV11-2 and TRBJ2-7; D remains ambiguous. Deletions cut 0 bases from V and 6 bases from J, with 15 bases between. CDR1 and CDR2 from the germline V gene are SGHAT and FQNNGV. CDR3 size: 15 residues. The chain's CDR3 is CASSLEFDKRSEQYF. The DNA of the CDR3 is TGTGCCAGCAGCTTAGAGTTCGACAAACGGTCCGAGCAGTACTTC.

This clonotype came up many times. The chain uses TRBV12-3 or TRBV12-4 and TRBJ2-5; weak D call: TRBD1 (5 bases). V dropped 7 bases and J dropped 9 bases, with 18 bases sitting between them. CDR3 length equals 13 residues. This chain's CDR3 is CASTQLGQASQYF. The CDR3 nucleotides are TGTGCCAGCACTCAACTGGGGCAGGCGTCCCAGTACTTC.

This clonotype was picked up many times. This rearrangement joins TRBV10-3 to TRBJ1-5; maybe TRBD1 (5 bases). V lost 6 bases, J lost 2 bases, and 11 bases lay in between. Germline CDR1 is ENHRY and CDR2 is SYGVKD. The length of the CDR3 is 14 residues. CDR3 DNA: TGTGCCATCAGAGGGCAGGGTGGCAATCAGCCCCAGCATTTT. It is translated as CAIRGQGGNQPQHF.

This clonotype was recorded many times. The rearrangement uses TRBV14 and TRBJ2-2; D is perhaps TRBD1 or TRBD2 (5 bases each). This CDR3 has 17 amino acids. Trimming left V 3 bases short and J 2 bases short, with 16 bases between. Germline values: CDR1 SGHDN, CDR2 FVKESK. In nucleotides, the CDR3 is TGTGCCAGCAGCCACCCAGGGTGGGAGTCAAACACCGGGGAGCTGTTTTTT. This gives the protein CASSHPGWESNTGELFF.